The 9 T cell receptor beta chains listed next were all sequenced from one sample in a study of shared clonotypes between healthy human individuals. Assay: immunoSEQ multiplex PCR; the TCRdb copy retains only in-frame clones and omits some. The sample has about 590,000 clones, 95% seen once. CD45RO negativity and positive selection for CCR7 defined naive CD8 cells, a population that excluded terminally differentiated effector memory CD45RA+ cells. The specimen sequenced was naive CD8+ T cells sorted from blood. These receptors were collected from a woman aged 30 to 39 in good health.

The rearrangement uses TRBV5-4 and TRBJ2-1, with a possible D match to TRBD1 (6 bases). The V gene's germline CDR1 is SGHNT and CDR2 YYREEE (reference sequence). The CDR3 length is 15 residues. V was cut by 3 bases and J by 0 bases, with 10 bases left in between. The CDR3 here is CASSSGQSSYNEQFF. CDR3 nucleotides: TGTGCCAGCAGCTCAGGACAGAGCTCCTACAATGAGCAGTTCTTC.

The J gene is TRBJ2-5, the V gene TRBV5-4, with 7 bases matching TRBD1. The J segment lost 3 bases and the V segment lost 4 bases, leaving 6 bases of the junction unmatched. The CDR3 covers 14 residues. Per the germline V gene, CDR1 is SGHNT and CDR2 is YYREEE (reference sequence). The CDR3 sequence is CASSNSDREETQYF. CDR3 in DNA: TGTGCCAGCAGCAATTCTGACAGGGAAGAGACCCAGTACTTC.

In regard to this clone: The same CDR3 arises from other DNA sequences in this sample as well. The V call is TRBV7-9, the J call TRBJ2-1; D gene uncertain. Per the germline V gene, CDR1 is SEHNR and CDR2 is FQNEAQ (reference sequence). Trimming shortened V by 5 bases and J by 0 bases, and 5 bases separated the two germline ends. The CDR3 loop spans 13 amino acids. The CDR3, as DNA: TGTGCCAGCAGCCTGAGCTCCTACAATGAGCAGTTCTTC. Its protein product is CASSLSSYNEQFF.

The rearrangement uses TRBV6-1 and TRBJ1-1; the D gene is possibly TRBD1 (6 bases). The CDR3 contains 12 residues. Germline V gives CDR1 MNHNS, CDR2 SASEGT. Deletions cut 4 bases from V and 7 bases from J, with 10 bases between. The CDR3 DNA is TGTGCCAGCAGTGGGACAGCCTATGAAGCTTTCTTT. Encoded protein: CASSGTAYEAFF.

This chain connects TRBV2 to TRBJ2-1, with 9 bases aligning to TRBD2. CDR3 size: 15 residues. Germline V gene data show CDR1 as SNHLY and CDR2 as FYNNEI. The trim removed 6 bases at V and 9 bases at J, leaving 12 bases unmatched. CDR3 nucleotide sequence: TGTGCCAGCAGGGTAGCGGGAGCAGGAATTGGTGAGCAGTTCTTC. Encoded protein: CASRVAGAGIGEQFF.

The count of this clone is one. The rearrangement uses TRBV6-5 and TRBJ2-3, with 7 bases that match TRBD1. The CDR3 covers 13 residues. Germline V CDR1 and CDR2: MNHEY, SVGAGI. Unmatched junction bases numbered 7, after V lost 7 bases and J lost 6 bases. The CDR3 is CASTDRVWDTQYF. The CDR3 bases are TGTGCCAGCACCGACAGGGTATGGGATACGCAGTATTTT.

J is TRBJ2-7 and V is TRBV10-3, with D tentatively TRBD1 (5 bases). The CDR3 extends over 12 amino acids. Trimming cost V 6 bases and J 1 base, with 7 bases left between them. The germline V gene has CDR1 ENHRY and CDR2 SYGVKD. CDR3 DNA sequence: TGTGCCATCAGAAGGGGATCCTACGAGCAGTACTTC. Protein product: CAIRRGSYEQYF.

J is TRBJ1-1 and V is TRBV27, with 7 bases lining up with TRBD1. From germline, CDR1 is MNHEY and CDR2 SMNVEV (reference sequence). V lost 5 bases and J lost 10; bases outside the gene matches: 7. The CDR3 covers 12 residues. CDR3 DNA: TGTGCCAGCAGTACGGGACAGACGGTAGCTTTCTTT. Amino acid sequence: CASSTGQTVAFF.

J is TRBJ2-3 and V is TRBV7-8; 9 positions agree with TRBD1. With V trimmed by 5 bases and J by 7 bases, 10 bases remained unmatched. Per germline, CDR1 SGHVS and CDR2 FQNEAQ. The CDR3 sequence is 15 residues long. CDR3 coding DNA: TGTGCCAGCAGCCTAAGGGACAGGGATACGAATACGCAGTATTTT. It translates to CASSLRDRDTNTQYF.